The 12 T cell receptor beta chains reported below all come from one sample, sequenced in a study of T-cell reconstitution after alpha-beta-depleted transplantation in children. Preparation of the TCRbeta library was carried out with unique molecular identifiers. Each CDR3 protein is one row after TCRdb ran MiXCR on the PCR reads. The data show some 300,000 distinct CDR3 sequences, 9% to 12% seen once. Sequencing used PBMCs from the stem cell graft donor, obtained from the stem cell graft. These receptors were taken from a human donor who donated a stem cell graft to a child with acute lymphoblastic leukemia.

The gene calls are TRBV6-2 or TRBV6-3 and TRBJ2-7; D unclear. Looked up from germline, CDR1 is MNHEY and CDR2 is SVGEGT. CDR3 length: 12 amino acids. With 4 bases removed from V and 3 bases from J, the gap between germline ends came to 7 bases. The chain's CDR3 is CASSSELYEQYF. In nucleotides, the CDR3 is TGTGCCAGCAGTTCCGAACTCTACGAGCAGTACTTC.

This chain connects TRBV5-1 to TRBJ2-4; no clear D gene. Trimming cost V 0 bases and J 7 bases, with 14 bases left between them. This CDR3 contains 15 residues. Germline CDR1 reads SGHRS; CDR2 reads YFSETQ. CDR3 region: CASSLENGRVNIQYF. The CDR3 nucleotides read TGCGCCAGCAGCTTGGAGAATGGTAGGGTTAACATTCAGTACTTC.

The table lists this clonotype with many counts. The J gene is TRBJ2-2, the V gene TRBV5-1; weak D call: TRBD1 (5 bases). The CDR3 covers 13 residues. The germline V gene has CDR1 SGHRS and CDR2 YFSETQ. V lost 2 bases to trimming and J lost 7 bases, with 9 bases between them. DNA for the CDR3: TGCGCCAGCAGCTTCAGGGTGGGCGGGGAGCTGTTTTTT. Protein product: CASSFRVGGELFF.

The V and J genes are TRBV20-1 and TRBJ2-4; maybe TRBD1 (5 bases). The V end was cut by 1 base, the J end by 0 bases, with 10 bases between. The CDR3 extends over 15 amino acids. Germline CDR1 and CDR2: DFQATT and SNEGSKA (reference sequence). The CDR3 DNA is TGCAGTGCTAGAGGGGCCAGGGTAGCCAAAAACATTCAGTACTTC. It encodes CSARGARVAKNIQYF.

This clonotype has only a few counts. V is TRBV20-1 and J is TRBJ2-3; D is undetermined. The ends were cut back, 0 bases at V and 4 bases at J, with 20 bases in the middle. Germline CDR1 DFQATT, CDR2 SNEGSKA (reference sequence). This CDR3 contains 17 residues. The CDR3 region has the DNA TGCAGTGCTAGAGATTTTAAACCGCCGCCCATATCAGATACGCAGTATTTT. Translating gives CSARDFKPPPISDTQYF.

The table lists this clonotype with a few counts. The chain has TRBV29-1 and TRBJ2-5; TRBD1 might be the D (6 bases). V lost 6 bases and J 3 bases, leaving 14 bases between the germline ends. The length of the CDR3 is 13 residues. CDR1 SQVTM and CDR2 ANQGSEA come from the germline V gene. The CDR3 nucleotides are TGCAGCGTCAGCCGGACAGAGAAAGAGACCCAGTACTTC. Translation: CSVSRTEKETQYF.

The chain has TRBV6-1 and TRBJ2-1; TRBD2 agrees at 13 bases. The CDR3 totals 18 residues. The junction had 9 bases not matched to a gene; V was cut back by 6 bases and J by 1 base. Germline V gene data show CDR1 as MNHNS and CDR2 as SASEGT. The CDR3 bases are TGTGCCAGCAGCGACGGACTAGCGGGAGTCATATCCTACAATGAGCAGTTCTTC. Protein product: CASSDGLAGVISYNEQFF.

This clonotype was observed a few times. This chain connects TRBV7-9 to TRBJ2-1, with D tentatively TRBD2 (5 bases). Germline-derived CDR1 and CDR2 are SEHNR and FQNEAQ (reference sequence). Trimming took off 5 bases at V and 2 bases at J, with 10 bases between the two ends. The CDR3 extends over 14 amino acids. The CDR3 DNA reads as TGTGCCAGCAGCCGGGAACAGACCTACAATGAGCAGTTCTTC. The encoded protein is CASSREQTYNEQFF.

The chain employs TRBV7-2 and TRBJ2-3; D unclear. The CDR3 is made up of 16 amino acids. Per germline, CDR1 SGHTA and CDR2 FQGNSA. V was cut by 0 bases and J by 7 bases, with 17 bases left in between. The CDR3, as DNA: TGTGCCAGCAGCTTAGCAGAGCAACCCCTGTTGTATACGCAGTATTTT. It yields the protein CASSLAEQPLLYTQYF. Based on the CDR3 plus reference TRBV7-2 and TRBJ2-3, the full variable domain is GAGVSQSPSNKVTEKGKDVELRCDPISGHTALYWYRQSLGQGLEFLIYFQGNSAPDKSGLPSDRFSAERTGGSVSTLTIQRTQQEDSAVYLCASSLAEQPLLYTQYFGPGTRLTVL.

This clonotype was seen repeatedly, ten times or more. The CDR3 loop reads CASSFNPGPGYNEQFF. Written as DNA, the CDR3 is TGCGCCAGCAGCTTTAACCCCGGACCAGGCTACAATGAGCAGTTCTTC. The V and J genes are TRBV5-1 and TRBJ2-1; D is undetermined. Trimming pared 2 bases from V and 3 bases from J, leaving 15 bases between. CDR1 is SGHRS and CDR2 is YFSETQ in the germline V gene. The CDR3 runs 16 residues. The full variable domain, completed using reference TRBV5-1 and TRBJ2-1, is KAGVTQTPRYLIKTRGQQVTLSCSPISGHRSVSWYQQTPGQGLQFLFEYFSETQRNKGNFPGRFSGRQFSNSRSEMNVSTLELGDSALYLCASSFNPGPGYNEQFFGPGTRLTVL.

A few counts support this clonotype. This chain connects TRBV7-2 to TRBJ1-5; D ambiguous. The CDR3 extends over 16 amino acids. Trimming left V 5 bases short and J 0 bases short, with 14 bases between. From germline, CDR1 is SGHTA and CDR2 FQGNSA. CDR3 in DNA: TGTGCCAGCAGCCCCGGACGTGATTATAGCAATCAGCCCCAGCATTTT. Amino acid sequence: CASSPGRDYSNQPQHF.

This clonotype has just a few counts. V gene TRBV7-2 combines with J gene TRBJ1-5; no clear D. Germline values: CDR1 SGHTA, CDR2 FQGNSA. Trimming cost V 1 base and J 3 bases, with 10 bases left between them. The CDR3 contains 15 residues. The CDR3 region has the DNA TGTGCCAGCAGCTTAGGGTCGGTATTCAATCAGCCCCAGCATTTT. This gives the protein CASSLGSVFNQPQHF. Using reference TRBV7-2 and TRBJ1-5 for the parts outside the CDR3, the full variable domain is GAGVSQSPSNKVTEKGKDVELRCDPISGHTALYWYRQSLGQGLEFLIYFQGNSAPDKSGLPSDRFSAERTGGSVSTLTIQRTQQEDSAVYLCASSLGSVFNQPQHFGDGTRLSIL.